This TCR beta chain was retrieved from a study of T cell responses to AZD1222 COVID-19 vaccine. Germline V lookup: CDR1 KGHDR, CDR2 SFDVKD. The ends were cut back, 1 base at V and 2 bases at J, with 13 bases in the middle. The CDR3 is 16 amino acids. Profiled with immunoSEQ multiplex PCR; TCRdb holds only in-frame clones, not every one. The sample lists 120,000 to 150,000 clones; roughly 90% were seen once. This receptor was taken from an adult who received the AZD1222 COVID-19 vaccine. The sequencing used peripheral blood, collected 28 days after the second AZD1222 dose. The chain links TRBV24-1 to TRBJ2-5; weak D call: TRBD1 (6 bases). The CDR3 DNA reads as TGTGCCACCAGTGATTTCGGACCGGGACAACAAGAGACCCAGTACTTC. Translating it yields CATSDFGPGQQETQYF.